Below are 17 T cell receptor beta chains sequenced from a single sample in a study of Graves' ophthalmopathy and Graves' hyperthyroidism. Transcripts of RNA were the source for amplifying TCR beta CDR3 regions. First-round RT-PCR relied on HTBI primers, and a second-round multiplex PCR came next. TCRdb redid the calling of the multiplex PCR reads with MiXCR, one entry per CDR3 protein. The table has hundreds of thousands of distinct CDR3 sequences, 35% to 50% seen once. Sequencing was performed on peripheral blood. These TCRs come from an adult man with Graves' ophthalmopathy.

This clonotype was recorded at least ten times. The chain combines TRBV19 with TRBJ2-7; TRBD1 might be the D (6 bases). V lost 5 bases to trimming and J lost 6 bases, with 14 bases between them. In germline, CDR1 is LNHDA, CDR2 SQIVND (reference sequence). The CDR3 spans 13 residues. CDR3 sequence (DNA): TGTGCCAGTAGTGGACAGCGTGTGGGCGAGCAGTACTTC. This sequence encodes CASSGQRVGEQYF.

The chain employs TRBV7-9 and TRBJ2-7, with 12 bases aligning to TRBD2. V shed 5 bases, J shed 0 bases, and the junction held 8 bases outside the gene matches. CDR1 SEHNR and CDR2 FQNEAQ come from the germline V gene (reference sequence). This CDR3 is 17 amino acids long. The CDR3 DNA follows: TGTGCCAGCAGCACCCGACTAGCGGGGGACCACTCCTACGAGCAGTACTTC. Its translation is CASSTRLAGDHSYEQYF.

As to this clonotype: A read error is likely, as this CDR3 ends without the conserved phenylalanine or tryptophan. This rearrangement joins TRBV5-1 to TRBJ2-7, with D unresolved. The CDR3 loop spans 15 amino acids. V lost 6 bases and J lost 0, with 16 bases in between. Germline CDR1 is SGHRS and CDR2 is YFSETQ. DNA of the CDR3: TGCGCCAGCACCCGAACTGATAGGAGCTCCTACGAGCAGTACTCC. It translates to CASTRTDRSSYEQYS.

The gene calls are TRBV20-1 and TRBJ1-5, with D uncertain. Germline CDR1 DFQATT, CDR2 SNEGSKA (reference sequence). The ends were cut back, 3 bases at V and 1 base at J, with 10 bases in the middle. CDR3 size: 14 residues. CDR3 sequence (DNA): TGCAGTGCTAGTATTACTCAAAGCAATCAGCCCCAGCATTTT. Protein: CSASITQSNQPQHF.

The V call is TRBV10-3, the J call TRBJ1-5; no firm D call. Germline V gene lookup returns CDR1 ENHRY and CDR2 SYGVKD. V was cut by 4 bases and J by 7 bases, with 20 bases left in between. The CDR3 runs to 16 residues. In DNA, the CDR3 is TGTGCCATCAGTGGATTCGGGCAGTCGGGCGAGCAGCCCCAGCATTTT. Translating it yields CAISGFGQSGEQPQHF.

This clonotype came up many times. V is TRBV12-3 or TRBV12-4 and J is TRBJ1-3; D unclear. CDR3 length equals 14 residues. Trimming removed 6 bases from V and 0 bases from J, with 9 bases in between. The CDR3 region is CASRRASSGNTIYF. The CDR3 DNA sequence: TGTGCCAGCAGGAGAGCGAGCTCTGGAAACACCATATATTTT.

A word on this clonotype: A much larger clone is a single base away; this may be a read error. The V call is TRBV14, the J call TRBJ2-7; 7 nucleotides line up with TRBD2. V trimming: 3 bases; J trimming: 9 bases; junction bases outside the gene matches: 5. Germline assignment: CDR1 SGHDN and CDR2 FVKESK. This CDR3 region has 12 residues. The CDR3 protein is CASSQGGLGQYF. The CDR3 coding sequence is TGTGCCAGCAGCCAGGGAGGGCTTGGGCAGTACTTC.

CDR3 DNA sequence: TGTGCCAGCAGCCAACCGGGACAGGACTCTAACTATGGCTACACCTTC. Translating it yields CASSQPGQDSNYGYTF. The J gene is TRBJ1-2, the V gene TRBV2; TRBD1 aligns across 8 bases. The CDR3 runs 16 residues. Germline V CDR1 and CDR2: SNHLY, FYNNEI. J was trimmed by 0 bases and V by 6 bases; bases with no gene match: 9.

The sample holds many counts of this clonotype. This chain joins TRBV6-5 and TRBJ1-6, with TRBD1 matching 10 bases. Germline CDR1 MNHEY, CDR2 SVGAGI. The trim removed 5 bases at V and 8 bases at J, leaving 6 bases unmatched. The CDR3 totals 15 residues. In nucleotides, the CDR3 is TGTGCCAGCAGTATCGCCGGGACAGGGGATTCACCCCTCCACTTT. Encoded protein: CASSIAGTGDSPLHF.

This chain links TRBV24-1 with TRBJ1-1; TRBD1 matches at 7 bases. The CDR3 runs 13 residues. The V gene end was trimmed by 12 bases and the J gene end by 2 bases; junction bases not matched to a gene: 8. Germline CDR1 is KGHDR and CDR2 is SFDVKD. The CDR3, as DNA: TGTGCCGCCTGGGACAGTCCAAACACTGAAGCTTTCTTT. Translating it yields CAAWDSPNTEAFF.

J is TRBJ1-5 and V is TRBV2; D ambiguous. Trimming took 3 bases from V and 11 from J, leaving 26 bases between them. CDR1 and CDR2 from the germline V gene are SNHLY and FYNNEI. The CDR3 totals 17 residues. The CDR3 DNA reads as TGTGCCAGCAGTGATCGGAGAGGCCAATCAGCCCCGACCACCCAGCATTTT. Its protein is CASSDRRGQSAPTTQHF.

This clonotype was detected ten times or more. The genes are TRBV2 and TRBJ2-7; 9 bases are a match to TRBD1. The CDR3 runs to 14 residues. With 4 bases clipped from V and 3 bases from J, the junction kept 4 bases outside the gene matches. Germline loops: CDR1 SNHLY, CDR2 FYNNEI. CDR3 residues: CASSGTGVSYEQYF. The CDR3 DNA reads TGTGCCAGCAGTGGGACAGGGGTTAGCTACGAGCAGTACTTC.

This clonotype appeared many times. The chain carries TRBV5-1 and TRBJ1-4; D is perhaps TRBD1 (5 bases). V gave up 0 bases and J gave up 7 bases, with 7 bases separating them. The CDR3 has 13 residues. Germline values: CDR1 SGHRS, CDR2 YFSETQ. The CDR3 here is CASSLAGGEKLFF. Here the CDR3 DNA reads TGCGCCAGCAGCTTGGCGGGGGGTGAAAAACTGTTTTTT.

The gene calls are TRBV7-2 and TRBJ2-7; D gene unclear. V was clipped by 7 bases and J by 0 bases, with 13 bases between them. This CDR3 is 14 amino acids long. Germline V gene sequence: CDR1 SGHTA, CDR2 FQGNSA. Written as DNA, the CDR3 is TGTGCCAGCACCATTAACGTAAGCTCCTACGAGCAGTACTTC. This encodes CASTINVSSYEQYF.

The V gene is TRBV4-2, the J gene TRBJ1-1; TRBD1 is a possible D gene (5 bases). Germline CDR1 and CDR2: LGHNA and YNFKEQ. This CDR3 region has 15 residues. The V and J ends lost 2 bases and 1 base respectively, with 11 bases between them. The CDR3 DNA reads TGTGCCAGCAGCCAAATCGCGGGGACGAACACTGAAGCTTTCTTT. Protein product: CASSQIAGTNTEAFF.

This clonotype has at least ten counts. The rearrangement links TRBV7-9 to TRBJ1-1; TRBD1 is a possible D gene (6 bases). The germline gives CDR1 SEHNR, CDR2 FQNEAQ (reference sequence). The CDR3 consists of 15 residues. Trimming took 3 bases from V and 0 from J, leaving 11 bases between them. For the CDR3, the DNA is TGTGCCAGCAGCTTGGGCTGGACAGTGAACACTGAAGCTTTCTTT. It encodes CASSLGWTVNTEAFF.

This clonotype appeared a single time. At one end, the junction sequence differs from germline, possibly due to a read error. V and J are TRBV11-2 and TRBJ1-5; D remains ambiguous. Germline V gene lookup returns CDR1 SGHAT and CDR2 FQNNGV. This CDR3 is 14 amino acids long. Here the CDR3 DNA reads TGTGCCAGCAGCTTATTAGGGAGCAATCAGCCCCATCATTTT. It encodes CASSLLGSNQPHHF.